Sequencing of this T cell receptor beta chain was carried out in a study of T cell repertoires in cytomegalovirus infection. Turning to the study itself: CMV epitopes that were recently identified and HLA-C-restricted were used alongside well-studied HLA-B-restricted ones. Based on public TCR beta signatures, there were indications of CMV infection and of a matching HLA type. General observations from the study: HLA-C-restricted, CMV-specific TCR beta clonotypes were dominant ex vivo. Summed frequency of shared TCR beta families picked out CMV carriers who also had the relevant HLA.

Via MiXCR, TCRdb re-called the reads, giving one row per CDR3 protein. The sample contains about 890,000 distinct CDR3 sequences, approximately 32% of which appear only once. Comments on this clonotype: Its antigen remains unidentified. An end of the junction does not agree with germline; a read error may underlie this.

Germline V gene lookup returns CDR1 LNHDA and CDR2 SQIVND (reference sequence). The CDR3 has 12 residues. The source is a human donor in good health (CMV status not recorded). Some clones in this sample may be carry-over from other donors' samples. This sample comprised cultured CD8+ T cells from PBMCs, obtained from culture after CMV antigen stimulation. J is TRBJ1-1 and V is TRBV19; D gene ambiguous. CDR3 in amino acids: CVSSIGAAEAFF. Here the CDR3 DNA reads TGTGTCAGTAGTATAGGCGCTGCTGAAGCTTTCTTT.